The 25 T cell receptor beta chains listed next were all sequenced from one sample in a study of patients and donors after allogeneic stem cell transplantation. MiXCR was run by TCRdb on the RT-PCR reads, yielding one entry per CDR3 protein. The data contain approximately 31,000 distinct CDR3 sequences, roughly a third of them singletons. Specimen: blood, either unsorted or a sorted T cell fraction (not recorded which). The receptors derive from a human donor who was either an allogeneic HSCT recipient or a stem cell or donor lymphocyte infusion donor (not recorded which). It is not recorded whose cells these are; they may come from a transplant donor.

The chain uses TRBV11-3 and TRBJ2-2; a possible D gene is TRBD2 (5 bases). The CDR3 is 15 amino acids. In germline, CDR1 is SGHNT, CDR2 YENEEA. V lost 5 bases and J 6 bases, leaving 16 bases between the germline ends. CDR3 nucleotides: TGTGCCAGCAGCGCCGTACTAGAGTCCGCCGGGGAGCTGTTTTTT. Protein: CASSAVLESAGELFF.

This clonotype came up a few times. The CDR3 spells CASSQVRGASGYTF. For the CDR3, the DNA is TGTGCCAGCAGCCAAGTGCGGGGGGCGAGCGGCTACACCTTC. The chain combines TRBV14 with TRBJ1-2; a possible D gene is TRBD1 (6 bases). Germline CDR1 reads SGHDN; CDR2 reads FVKESK. The length of the CDR3 is 14 residues. Between the trimmed V and J ends, which lost 1 base and 8 bases, there was a span of 14 bases.

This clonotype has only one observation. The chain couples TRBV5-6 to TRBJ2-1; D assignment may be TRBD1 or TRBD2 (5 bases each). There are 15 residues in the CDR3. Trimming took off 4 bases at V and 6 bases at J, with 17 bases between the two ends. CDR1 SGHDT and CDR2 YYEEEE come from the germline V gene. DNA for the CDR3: TGTGCCAGCAGCCCGGGACCCCGGCCCCTCAATGAGCAGTTCTTC. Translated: CASSPGPRPLNEQFF. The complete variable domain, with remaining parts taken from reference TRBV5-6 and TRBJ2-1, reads DAGVTQSPTHLIKTRGQQVTLRCSPKSGHDTVSWYQQALGQGPQFIFQYYEEEERQRGNFPDRFSGHQFPNYSSELNVNALLLGDSALYLCASSPGPRPLNEQFFGPGTRLTVL.

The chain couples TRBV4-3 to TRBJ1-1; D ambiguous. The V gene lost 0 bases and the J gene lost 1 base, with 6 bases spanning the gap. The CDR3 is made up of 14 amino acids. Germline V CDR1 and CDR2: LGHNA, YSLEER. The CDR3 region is CASSQDRGNTEAFF. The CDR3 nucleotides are TGCGCCAGCAGCCAAGATCGGGGGAACACTGAAGCTTTCTTT.

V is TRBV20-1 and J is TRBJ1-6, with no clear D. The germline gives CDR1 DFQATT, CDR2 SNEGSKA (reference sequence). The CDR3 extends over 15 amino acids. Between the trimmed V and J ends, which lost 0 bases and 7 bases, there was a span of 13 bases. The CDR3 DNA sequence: TGCAGTGCTAGAGATTGGGCAGGTCCAAATTCACCCCTCCACTTT. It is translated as CSARDWAGPNSPLHF.

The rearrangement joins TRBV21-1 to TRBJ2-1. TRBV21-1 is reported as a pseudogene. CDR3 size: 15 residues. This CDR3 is CASPQGISLYNEQFF. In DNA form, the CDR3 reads TGTGCCAGCCCTCAAGGAATATCTCTCTACAATGAGCAGTTCTTC.

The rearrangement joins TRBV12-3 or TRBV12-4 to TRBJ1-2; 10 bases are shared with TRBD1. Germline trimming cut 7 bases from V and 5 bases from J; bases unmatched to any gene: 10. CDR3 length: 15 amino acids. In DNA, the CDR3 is TGTGCCAGCATCCCTCCGGGACAGGGGACTTATGGCTACACCTTC. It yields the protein CASIPPGQGTYGYTF.

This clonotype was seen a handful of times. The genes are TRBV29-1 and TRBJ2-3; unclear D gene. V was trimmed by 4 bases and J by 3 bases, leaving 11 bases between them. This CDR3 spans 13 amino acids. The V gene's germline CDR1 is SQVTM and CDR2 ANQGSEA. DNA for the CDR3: TGCAGCGTTGCGGCTAGGTTTACAGATACGCAGTATTTT. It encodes CSVAARFTDTQYF.

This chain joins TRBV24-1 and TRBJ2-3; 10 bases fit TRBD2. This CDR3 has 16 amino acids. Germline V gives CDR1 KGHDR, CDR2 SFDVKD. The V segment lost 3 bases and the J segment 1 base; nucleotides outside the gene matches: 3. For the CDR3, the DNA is TGTGCCACCAGTGATCCCCTAGCGGGAGGCACAGATACGCAGTATTTT. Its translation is CATSDPLAGGTDTQYF.

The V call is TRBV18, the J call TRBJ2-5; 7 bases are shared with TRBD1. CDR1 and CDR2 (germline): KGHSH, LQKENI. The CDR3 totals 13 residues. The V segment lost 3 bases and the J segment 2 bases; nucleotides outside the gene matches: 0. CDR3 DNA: TGTGCCAGCTCACCGACAGGGCAAGAGACCCAGTACTTC. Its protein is CASSPTGQETQYF.

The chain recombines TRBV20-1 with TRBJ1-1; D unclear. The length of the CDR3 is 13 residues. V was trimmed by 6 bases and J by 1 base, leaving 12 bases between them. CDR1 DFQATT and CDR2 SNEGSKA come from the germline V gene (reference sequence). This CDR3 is CSATGEQNTEAFF. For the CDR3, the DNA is TGCAGTGCCACCGGAGAGCAGAACACTGAAGCTTTCTTT.

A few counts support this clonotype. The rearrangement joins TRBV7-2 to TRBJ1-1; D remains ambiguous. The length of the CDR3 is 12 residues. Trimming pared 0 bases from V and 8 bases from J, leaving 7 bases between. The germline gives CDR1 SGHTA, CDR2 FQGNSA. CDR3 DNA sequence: TGTGCCAGCAGCTTAGCGCGGTGGGAAGCTTTCTTT. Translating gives CASSLARWEAFF.

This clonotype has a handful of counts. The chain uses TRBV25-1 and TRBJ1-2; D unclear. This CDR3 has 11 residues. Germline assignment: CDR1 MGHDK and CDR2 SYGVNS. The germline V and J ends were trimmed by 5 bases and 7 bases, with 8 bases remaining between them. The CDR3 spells CASSTWRGYTF. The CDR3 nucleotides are TGTGCCAGCAGTACATGGCGTGGCTACACCTTC.

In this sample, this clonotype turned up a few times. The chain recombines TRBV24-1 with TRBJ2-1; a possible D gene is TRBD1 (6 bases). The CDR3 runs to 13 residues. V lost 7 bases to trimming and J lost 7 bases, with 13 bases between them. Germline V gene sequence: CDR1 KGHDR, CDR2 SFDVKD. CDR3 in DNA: TGTGCCACCAGGAAAACAGGGCGGAATGAGCAGTTCTTC. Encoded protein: CATRKTGRNEQFF.

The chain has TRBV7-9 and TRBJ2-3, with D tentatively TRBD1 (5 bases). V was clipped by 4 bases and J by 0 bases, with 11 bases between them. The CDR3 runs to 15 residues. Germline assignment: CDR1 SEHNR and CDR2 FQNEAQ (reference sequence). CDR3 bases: TGTGCCAGCAGCTCGGACACCTCGAGCACAGATACGCAGTATTTT. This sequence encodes CASSSDTSSTDTQYF.

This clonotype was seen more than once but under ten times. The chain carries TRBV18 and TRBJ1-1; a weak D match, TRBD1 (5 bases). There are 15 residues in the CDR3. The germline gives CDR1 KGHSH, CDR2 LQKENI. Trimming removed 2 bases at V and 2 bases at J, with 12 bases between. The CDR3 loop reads CASSPSGGSNTEAFF. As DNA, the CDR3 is TGTGCCAGCTCACCATCCGGGGGGTCAAACACTGAAGCTTTCTTT. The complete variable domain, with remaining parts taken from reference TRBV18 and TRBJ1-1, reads NAGVMQNPRHLVRRRGQEARLRCSPMKGHSHVYWYRQLPEEGLKFMVYLQKENIIDESGMPKERFSAEFPKEGPSILRIQQVVRGDSAAYFCASSPSGGSNTEAFFGQGTRLTVV.

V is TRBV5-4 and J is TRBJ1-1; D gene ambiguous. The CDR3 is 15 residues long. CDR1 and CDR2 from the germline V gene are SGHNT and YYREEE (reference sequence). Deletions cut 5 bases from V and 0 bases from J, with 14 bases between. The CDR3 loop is CASSSPGWVNTEAFF. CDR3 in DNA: TGTGCCAGCAGTTCCCCGGGTTGGGTGAACACTGAAGCTTTCTTT.

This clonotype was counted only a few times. CDR3 DNA sequence: TGTGCCATCAGTGACCTACGAAGCGGGAGCTATAATGAGCAGTTCTTC. This translates into CAISDLRSGSYNEQFF. The rearrangement uses TRBV10-3 and TRBJ2-1; 8 bases align to TRBD2. Germline V gives CDR1 ENHRY, CDR2 SYGVKD. This CDR3 has 16 amino acids. The V and J ends lost 3 bases and 7 bases, in that order; junction bases with no gene match: 11.

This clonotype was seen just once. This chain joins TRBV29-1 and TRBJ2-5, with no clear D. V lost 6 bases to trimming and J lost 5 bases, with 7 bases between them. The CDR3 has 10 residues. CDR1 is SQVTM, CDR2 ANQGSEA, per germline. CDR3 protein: CSVGAETQYF. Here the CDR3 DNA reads TGCAGCGTAGGTGCGGAGACCCAGTACTTC.

The CDR3 sequence: CSAHGLANYNEQFF. CDR3 sequence (DNA): TGCAGTGCTCACGGACTAGCGAATTACAATGAGCAGTTCTTC. The gene calls are TRBV20-1 and TRBJ2-1; 9 bases are a match to TRBD2. Germline V CDR1 and CDR2: DFQATT, SNEGSKA (reference sequence). The CDR3 runs to 14 residues. The V gene end was trimmed by 5 bases and the J gene end by 4 bases; junction bases not matched to a gene: 6.

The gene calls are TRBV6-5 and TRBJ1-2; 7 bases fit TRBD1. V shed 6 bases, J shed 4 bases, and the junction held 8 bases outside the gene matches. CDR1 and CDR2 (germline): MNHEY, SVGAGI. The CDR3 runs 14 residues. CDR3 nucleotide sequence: TGTGCCAGCAGCCCAGACAGGGTCAGCTATGGCTACACCTTC. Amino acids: CASSPDRVSYGYTF.

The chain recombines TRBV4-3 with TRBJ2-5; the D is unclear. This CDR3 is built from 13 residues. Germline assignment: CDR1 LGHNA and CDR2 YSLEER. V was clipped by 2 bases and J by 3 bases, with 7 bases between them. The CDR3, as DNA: TGCGCCAGCAGCCAAACAGTGGAAGAGACCCAGTACTTC. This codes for CASSQTVEETQYF.

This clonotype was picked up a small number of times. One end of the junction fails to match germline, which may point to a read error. In nucleotides, the CDR3 is TGCAGCGTGGGGGACAGGCAAGGGACCCAGTACTTC. Amino acids: CSVGDRQGTQYF. The rearrangement links TRBV29-1 to TRBJ2-5; 8 nucleotides match TRBD1. Germline V lookup: CDR1 SQVTM, CDR2 ANQGSEA. This CDR3 region has 12 residues.

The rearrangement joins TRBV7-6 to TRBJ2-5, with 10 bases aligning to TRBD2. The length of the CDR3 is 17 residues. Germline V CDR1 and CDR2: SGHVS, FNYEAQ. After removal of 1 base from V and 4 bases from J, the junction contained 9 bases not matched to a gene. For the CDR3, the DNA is TGTGCCAGCAGCTTAGGAAGAAGGACTAGCGGTGGAGAGACCCAGTACTTC. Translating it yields CASSLGRRTSGGETQYF.

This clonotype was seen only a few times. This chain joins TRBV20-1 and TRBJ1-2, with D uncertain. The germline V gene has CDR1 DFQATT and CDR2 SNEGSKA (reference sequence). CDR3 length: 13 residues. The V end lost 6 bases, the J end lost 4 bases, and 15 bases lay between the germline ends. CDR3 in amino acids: CSAVVEGGYGYTF. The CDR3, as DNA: TGCAGTGCAGTCGTCGAGGGCGGCTATGGCTACACCTTC.